The 25 T cell receptor beta chains below all came from one sample that was sequenced in a study of tumor and adjacent non-tumor tissue in lung cancer. The template was RNA from unsorted bulk tissue. TCRbeta libraries were built with three rounds of nested PCR, modified from ARM-PCR. One entry per CDR3 protein results from TCRdb running MiXCR on the multiplex PCR reads. This table holds fewer than 85,000 distinct CDR3 sequences, less than 80% found once. The sample was lung tumor tissue. The receptors were sampled from a man in his fifties or sixties with non-small cell lung cancer.

A word on this clonotype: A read error may produce the germline difference seen at one junction end. The chain employs TRBV14 and TRBJ2-5; TRBD2 aligns across 14 bases. The germline CDR1 and CDR2 sequences are SGHDN and FVKESK. This CDR3 comprises 16 residues. CDR3 nucleotide sequence: TGTGTCAGCAGCCGCTGGACTAGCGGGAGGCAAGGGACCCAGTATTTC. The encoded protein is CVSSRWTSGRQGTQYF. Looking up the rest from reference TRBV14 and TRBJ2-5 gives the full variable domain: EAGVTQFPSHSVIEKGQTVTLRCDPISGHDNLYWYRRVMGKEIKFLLHFVKESKQDESGMPNNRFLAERTGGTYSTLKVQPAELEDSGVYFCVSSRWTSGRQGTQYFGPGTRLLVL.

The V gene is TRBV6-5, the J gene TRBJ2-3, with 9 bases aligning to TRBD1. Per germline, CDR1 MNHEY and CDR2 SVGAGI. There are 14 residues in the CDR3. The CDR3 spells CPSRGTGYPDTQYF. The DNA for the CDR3 is TGTCCAAGCAGGGGGACAGGGTATCCAGATACGCAGTATTTT.

The V call is TRBV10-1, the J call TRBJ2-3, with TRBD2 as a possible D gene (6 bases). Germline V gene lookup returns CDR1 WNHNN and CDR2 SYGVQD (reference sequence). The CDR3 loop spans 16 amino acids. The V gene lost 11 bases and the J gene lost 2 bases, with 23 bases spanning the gap. For the CDR3, the DNA is TGCGCCGGTAGTGACCTCGCGGCGGGAATCACAGATACGCAGTATTTT. This encodes CAGSDLAAGITDTQYF.

This clonotype was observed a handful of times. Compared with germline, one end of the junction differs, possibly owing to a read error. The V gene is TRBV11-1, the J gene TRBJ2-2; possibly TRBD2 for D (5 bases). Germline V lookup: CDR1 SGHAT, CDR2 FQDESV (reference sequence). This CDR3 has 14 amino acids. This CDR3 reads CDSSYTSGTGELFF. The CDR3 region has the DNA TGTGACAGCAGTTATACTAGTGGCACGGGGGAGCTGTTTTTT.

In its sample, this clonotype was seen a few times. The junction differs from germline at one of its ends, possibly a read error. The chain couples TRBV11-1 to TRBJ2-5; D not resolved. Germline assignment: CDR1 SGHAT and CDR2 FQDESV (reference sequence). The CDR3 totals 14 residues. The CDR3: CANSKDTYQETRYF. In DNA form, the CDR3 reads TGTGCCAACAGTAAAGACACGTACCAAGAGACCCGGTACTTC. Variable domain in full (rest from reference TRBV11-1 and TRBJ2-5): EAEVAQSPRYKITEKSQAVAFWCDPISGHATLYWYRQILGQGPELLVQFQDESVVDDSQLPKDRFSAERLKGVDSTLKIQPAELGDSAMYLCANSKDTYQETRYFGPGTRLLVL.

In this sample, this clonotype turned up once. The chain is built from TRBV20-1 and TRBJ2-1; TRBD2 matches 9 bases. The trim removed 4 bases at V and 9 bases at J, leaving 13 bases unmatched. CDR1 DFQATT and CDR2 SNEGSKA come from the germline V gene (reference sequence). The CDR3 covers 15 residues. CDR3 nucleotides: TGCAGTGCTATGCTGATTAGCGGGGGCTCGGGTGAGCAGTTCTTC. As protein: CSAMLISGGSGEQFF.

This chain connects TRBV20-1 to TRBJ1-5; maybe TRBD1 (7 bases). Near its end, the DNA agrees better with TRBJ2-3, so the J call may be wrong. Germline CDR1 and CDR2: DFQATT and SNEGSKA (reference sequence). The CDR3 is made up of 12 amino acids. The CDR3 sequence: CSASGGYQPQYF. CDR3 bases: TGCAGTGCTTCAGGGGGGTATCAGCCCCAGTATTTT.

This clonotype was seen once. Because the CDR3's place on the DNA is in doubt, the DNA is left out and the CDR3 is given as listed by TCRdb. The gene calls are TRBV10-2 and TRBJ1-2; the table calls TRBD1, which could not be checked here. The germline V gene encodes CDR1 WSHSY and CDR2 SAAADI. Termini included, the CDR3 measures 13 amino acids. The CDR3 spells CTSTRQGDYGCTF.

Of note for this clonotype: No conserved phenylalanine or tryptophan is present at the end of the CDR3, so a read error is the likely explanation. This sequence joins TRBV19 and TRBJ2-1, with TRBD2 identical over 7 bases. Germline V gene lookup returns CDR1 LNHDA and CDR2 SQIVND (reference sequence). The junction had 18 bases not matched to a gene; V was cut back by 8 bases and J by 2 bases. The CDR3 loop spans 18 amino acids. The CDR3 DNA is TGTGCCAGTCGTCCCTCTAGCACCCCGGCGGGAGCCTACAATGAGCAGTTCTTG. It codes for CASRPSSTPAGAYNEQFL.

This clonotype has a count of ten or more. The chain carries TRBV20-1 and TRBJ2-3; D gene uncertain. Trimming cost V 6 bases and J 4 bases, with 8 bases left between them. The CDR3 spans 11 residues. Germline CDR1 and CDR2: DFQATT and SNEGSKA (reference sequence). This chain's CDR3 is CSAQIADTQYF. DNA for the CDR3: TGCAGTGCACAGATAGCAGATACGCAGTATTTT.

Worth noting for this clonotype: A junction boundary mismatches the germline segment, possibly from a read error. The chain employs TRBV12-3 or TRBV12-4 and TRBJ2-7; weak D call: TRBD2 (5 bases). The CDR3 loop spans 12 amino acids. The DNA for the CDR3 is TGTGCGAGCAGAAGCACCGGGAACGAGCAGTACTTC. Protein product: CASRSTGNEQYF.

With respect to this clonotype: Compared with germline, one end of the junction differs, possibly owing to a read error. CDR3 amino acids: CARSFAPGAEAFF. CDR3 sequence (DNA): TGTGCCAGAAGCTTTGCGCCGGGAGCTGAAGCTTTCTTT. This rearrangement joins TRBV11-1 to TRBJ1-1; D is ambiguous. Germline V gene lookup returns CDR1 SGHAT and CDR2 FQDESV (reference sequence). CDR3 length: 13 amino acids.

On this clonotype itself: A clone one base away is much larger, so this may be a read error. The chain couples TRBV13 to TRBJ1-4, with D possibly being TRBD1 (5 bases). This CDR3 has 15 residues. The germline V gene has CDR1 PRHDT and CDR2 FYEKMQ (reference sequence). V was trimmed by 10 bases and J by 9 bases, leaving 24 bases between them. The CDR3 DNA reads as TGTGCCACCAGACTAGTGGGGCAGGACGGTCAAAAACTGTTTTTT. It is translated as CATRLVGQDGQKLFF.

The chain uses TRBV20-1 and TRBJ1-1; D is ambiguous. Germline CDR1 DFQATT, CDR2 SNEGSKA (reference sequence). The CDR3 is 13 residues long. Trimming pared 7 bases from V and 0 bases from J, leaving 12 bases between. CDR3 nucleotide sequence: TGCAGTGTGCCGGGATGGTTGAACACTGAAGCTTTCTTT. Its translation: CSVPGWLNTEAFF.

In regard to this clonotype: Germline is not matched at one junction end, which may reflect a read error. The CDR3 DNA reads TGTGCAAGCAGTGACGTTCTAATGGACATCTTCAACGACGAGCAGTACTTC. Its protein is CASSDVLMDIFNDEQYF. The chain couples TRBV6-1 to TRBJ2-7, with TRBD1 as a possible D gene (5 bases). CDR1 and CDR2 (germline): MNHNS, SASEGT. The CDR3 sequence is 17 residues long.

The chain couples TRBV29-1 to TRBJ1-5, with no clear D. CDR1 and CDR2 (germline): SQVTM, ANQGSEA. The ends were cut back, 4 bases at V and 11 bases at J, with 18 bases in the middle. CDR3 length: 13 amino acids. The DNA of the CDR3 is TGCAGCGTTGCGGTGGATTATAAACAGTCCCAGCATTTT. It codes for CSVAVDYKQSQHF.

For this clonotype: In this CDR3 the conserved last residue, phenylalanine or tryptophan, is missing, so a read error is likely. The DNA is omitted, as the CDR3 cannot be located on it reliably, and the CDR3 follows TCRdb's listing. This sequence joins TRBV29-1 and TRBJ1-1; the D segment call TRBD1 is taken from the table without a DNA check. CDR1 and CDR2 (germline): SQVTM, ANQGSEA. The CDR3 is 13 residues long, ends included. This CDR3 reads CSAPAGGDTEALC.

With respect to this clonotype: The germline gene is not matched at one end of the junction; a read error may be the cause. The chain recombines TRBV20-1 with TRBJ2-7; perhaps TRBD2 as D (5 bases). This CDR3 has 13 residues. Germline lookup yields CDR1 DFQATT and CDR2 SNEGSKA (reference sequence). CDR3 bases: TGCAGTGCAGCCGGTTTTGACTCCTACGAGCGGCACTTC. It encodes CSAAGFDSYERHF.

As regards this clonotype: Given the absence of the conserved phenylalanine or tryptophan at the CDR3 end, a read error is likely. No DNA is shown, since the ends of the CDR3 on it are uncertain; the CDR3 is the one TCRdb lists. The chain carries TRBV20-1 and TRBJ1-6. The CDR3 comprises 11 residues, both ends counted. Germline V gene sequence: CDR1 DFQATT, CDR2 SNEGSKA (reference sequence). CDR3 protein: CSARIDSPLNI.

A remark on this clonotype: This may be a read error: a much more frequent sequence differs by one nucleotide. The V and J genes are TRBV14 and TRBJ2-2; a possible D gene is TRBD2 (5 bases). Looked up from germline, CDR1 is SGHDN and CDR2 is FVKESK. The CDR3 has 12 amino acids. The CDR3 region is CASSQTTGKLFF. For the CDR3, the DNA is TGTGCCAGCAGCCAGACTACCGGGAAGCTGTTTTTT.

V and J are TRBV5-5 and TRBJ2-3; D may be TRBD2 (5 bases). This CDR3 contains 15 residues. The germline gives CDR1 SGHKS, CDR2 YYEKEE (reference sequence). The V gene lost 4 bases and the J gene lost 15 bases, with 27 bases spanning the gap. This CDR3 is CASSRWGERPDTRYF. For the CDR3, the DNA is TGTGCCAGCAGCCGGTGGGGAGAGCGACCAGATACGCGCTATTTT.

V gene TRBV6-5 combines with J gene TRBJ2-3; TRBD2 is a possible D gene (5 bases). Trimming removed 7 bases from V and 8 bases from J, with 28 bases in between. CDR3 length: 17 residues. Per germline, CDR1 MNHEY and CDR2 SVGAGI. Here the CDR3 reads CASNKTETTYDPGTQYF. CDR3 DNA sequence: TGTGCCAGCAATAAAACCGAGACTACCTATGACCCTGGTACGCAGTATTTT.

As for this clonotype: A junction boundary mismatches the germline segment, possibly from a read error. J is TRBJ2-6 and V is TRBV10-2; possible D gene TRBD2, 7 bases. Germline CDR1 reads WSHSY; CDR2 reads SAAADI. The CDR3 extends over 13 amino acids. The CDR3: CAGGGAGAKVLTF. The CDR3 DNA reads TGCGCCGGTGGGGGGGCAGGGGCCAAGGTCCTGACTTTC.

This sequence joins TRBV28 and TRBJ1-2; D is uncertain. V was shortened by 2 bases and J by 3 bases, with 7 bases between the two germline ends. The CDR3 has 13 residues. The germline V gene encodes CDR1 MDHEN and CDR2 SYDVKM. The CDR3 is CASSLNGDYGYTF. CDR3 sequence (DNA): TGTGCCAGCAGTTTAAATGGAGACTATGGCTACACCTTC.

A word on this clonotype: Since the CDR3 does not end with the conserved phenylalanine or tryptophan, this likely comes from a read error. Because the CDR3's place on the DNA is in doubt, the DNA is left out and the CDR3 is given as listed by TCRdb. The V gene is TRBV20-1, the J gene TRBJ2-3; TRBD1 is taken as the D call from the table, unchecked against the DNA. The CDR3 is 14 residues long, counting both termini. Germline loops: CDR1 DFQATT, CDR2 SNEGSKA (reference sequence). The CDR3 region is CSARDTGATDTQYL.